This T cell receptor beta chain is drawn from a study of control samples from healthy donors and cancer patients. Looked up from germline, CDR1 is GTSNPN and CDR2 is SVGIG (reference sequence). The CDR3 runs to 15 residues. V lost 0 bases, J lost 5 bases, and 7 bases stayed unmatched. Sequencing used immunoSEQ multiplex PCR; TCRdb keeps in-frame clones, though not all of them. This sample has 78,000 or so clones, with about four fifths found just once. The chain carries TRBV30 and TRBJ2-1; 7 positions match TRBD2. This clonotype was obtained from a man in his fifties in good health. Input material: blood. The CDR3 region is CAWSVDSGRHNEQFF. CDR3 DNA: TGTGCCTGGAGTGTGGATAGCGGGCGGCACAATGAGCAGTTCTTC.